This T cell receptor beta chain was captured by sequencing in a study of cytomegalovirus exposure and HLA in healthy donors. Trimming cost V 5 bases and J 4 bases; bases outside gene matches: 7. The V gene's germline CDR1 is MNHEY and CDR2 SMNVEV (reference sequence). The CDR3 is 15 amino acids. Vbeta (60) and Jbeta (13) primers were used in the PCR. This table comes from immunoSEQ multiplex PCR, and its TCRdb copy is limited to in-frame clones, with some not included. The repertoire includes some 110,000 clones, over 65% of them detected once, and approximately 0.9% sits in the top ten. Healthy bone marrow donors formed the donor group. Study-wide points: Cytomegalovirus-associated TCR beta chains were listed, numbering 164.

Remarks on this clone: Its specificity is not known.

The chain recombines TRBV27 with TRBJ2-7; 11 bases map to TRBD2. The specimen was PBMCs. The receptor comes from a woman aged 30 to 39 in good health and CMV-seronegative. CDR3 protein: CASSGGLAGPYEQYF. The CDR3, as DNA: TGTGCCAGCAGTGGAGGACTAGCGGGCCCATACGAGCAGTACTTC.